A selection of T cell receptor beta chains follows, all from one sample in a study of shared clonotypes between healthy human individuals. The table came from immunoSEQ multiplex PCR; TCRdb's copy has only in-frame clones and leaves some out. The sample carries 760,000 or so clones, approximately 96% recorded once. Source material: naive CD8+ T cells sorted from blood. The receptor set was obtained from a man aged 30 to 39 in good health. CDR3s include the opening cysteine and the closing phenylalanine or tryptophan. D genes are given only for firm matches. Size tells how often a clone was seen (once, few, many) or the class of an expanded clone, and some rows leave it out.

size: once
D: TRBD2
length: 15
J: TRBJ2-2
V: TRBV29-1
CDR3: CSVELLAGNTGELFF
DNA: TGCAGCGTTGAACTTCTAGCGGGAAACACCGGGGAGCTGTTTTTT

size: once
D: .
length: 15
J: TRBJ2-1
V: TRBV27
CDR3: CASSPGLASYNEQFF
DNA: TGTGCCAGCAGCCCGGGACTCGCCTCCTACAATGAGCAGTTCTTC

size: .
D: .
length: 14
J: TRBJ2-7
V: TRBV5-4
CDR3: CASSLVDGPVEQYF
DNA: TGTGCCAGCAGCTTGGTAGACGGTCCGGTCGAGCAGTACTTC

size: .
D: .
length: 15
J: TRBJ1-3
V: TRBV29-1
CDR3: CSVDGPGVEENTIYF
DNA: TGCAGCGTTGATGGGCCAGGGGTGGAGGAAAACACCATATATTTT

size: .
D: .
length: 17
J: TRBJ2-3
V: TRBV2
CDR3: CASSASRAYGYTDTQYF
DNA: TGTGCCAGCAGTGCCTCAAGAGCTTACGGTTACACAGATACGCAGTATTTT

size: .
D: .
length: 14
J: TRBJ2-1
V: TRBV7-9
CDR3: CASSFGISGDEQFF
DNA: TGTGCCAGCAGCTTTGGGATTTCGGGCGATGAGCAGTTCTTC

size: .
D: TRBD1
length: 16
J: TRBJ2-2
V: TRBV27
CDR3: CASSYLTGIYTGELFF
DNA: TGTGCCAGCAGTTACTTGACAGGGATATACACCGGGGAGCTGTTTTTT

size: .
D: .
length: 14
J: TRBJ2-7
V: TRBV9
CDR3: CASSVRGSSYEQYF
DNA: TGTGCCAGCAGCGTTCGAGGCAGCTCCTACGAGCAGTACTTC

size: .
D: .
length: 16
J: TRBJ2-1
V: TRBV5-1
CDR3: CASSLGSPSSYNEQFF
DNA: TGCGCCAGCAGCTTGGGAAGCCCGAGCTCCTACAATGAGCAGTTCTTC

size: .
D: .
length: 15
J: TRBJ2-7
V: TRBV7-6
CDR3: CASSNTGNPTYEQYF
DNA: TGTGCCAGCAGCAATACGGGCAATCCGACCTACGAGCAGTACTTC

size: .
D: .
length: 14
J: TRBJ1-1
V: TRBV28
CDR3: CASSSRGANTEAFF
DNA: TGTGCCAGCAGTTCGAGGGGCGCGAACACTGAAGCTTTCTTT

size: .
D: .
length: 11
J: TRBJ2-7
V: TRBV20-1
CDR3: CSARRGSEQYF
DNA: TGCAGTGCGAGAAGGGGTTCCGAGCAGTACTTC

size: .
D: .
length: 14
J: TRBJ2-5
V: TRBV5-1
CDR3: CASSLIVGQETQYF
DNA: TGCGCCAGCAGCTTGATTGTCGGCCAAGAGACCCAGTACTTC

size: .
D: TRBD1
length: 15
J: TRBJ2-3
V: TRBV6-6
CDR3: CASSYIGGVTDTQYF
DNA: TGTGCCAGCAGTTACATAGGGGGCGTCACAGATACGCAGTATTTT

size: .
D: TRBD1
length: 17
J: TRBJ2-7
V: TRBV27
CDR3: CASSSGTGGLSSYEQYF
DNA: TGTGCCAGCAGTTCCGGGACAGGGGGCCTAAGCTCCTACGAGCAGTACTTC

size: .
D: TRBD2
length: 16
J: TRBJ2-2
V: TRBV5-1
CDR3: CASSYPSGRDTGELFF
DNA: TGCGCCAGCAGCTACCCTAGCGGGAGGGACACCGGGGAGCTGTTTTTT

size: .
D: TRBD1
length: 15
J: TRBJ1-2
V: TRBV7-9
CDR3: CASSLEGARSYGYTF
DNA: TGTGCCAGCAGCTTAGAGGGGGCTCGGAGCTATGGCTACACCTTC

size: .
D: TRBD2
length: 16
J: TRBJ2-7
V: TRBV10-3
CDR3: CAISELLAGPNYEQYF
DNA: TGTGCCATCAGTGAGCTGCTAGCGGGACCTAACTACGAGCAGTACTTC

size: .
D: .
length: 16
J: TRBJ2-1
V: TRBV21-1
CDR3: CASSKEDRAFGNEQFF
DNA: TGTGCCAGCAGCAAAGAGGACAGGGCGTTCGGCAATGAGCAGTTCTTC

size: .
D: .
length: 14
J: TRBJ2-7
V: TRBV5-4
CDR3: CASSQDPAGYEQYF
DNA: TGTGCCAGCAGCCAGGACCCGGCGGGCTACGAGCAGTACTTC

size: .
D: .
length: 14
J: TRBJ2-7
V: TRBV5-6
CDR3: CASTHRDTSYEQYF
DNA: TGTGCCAGCACCCACCGGGACACCTCCTACGAGCAGTACTTC

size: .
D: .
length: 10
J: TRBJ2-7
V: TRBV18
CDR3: CASSPNEQYF
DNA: TGTGCCAGCTCACCTAACGAGCAGTACTTC

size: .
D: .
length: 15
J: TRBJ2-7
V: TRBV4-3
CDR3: CASSQSRSGTYEQYF
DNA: TGCGCCAGCAGCCAAAGCCGCTCGGGGACCTACGAGCAGTACTTC

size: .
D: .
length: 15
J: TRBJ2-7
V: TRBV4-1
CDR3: CASSQVGDRTYEQYF
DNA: TGCGCCAGCAGCCAAGTGGGAGACAGGACCTACGAGCAGTACTTC

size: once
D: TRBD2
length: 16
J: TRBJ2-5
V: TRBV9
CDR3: CASSAGLAGGQETQYF
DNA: TGTGCCAGCAGCGCGGGACTAGCGGGAGGCCAAGAGACCCAGTACTTC

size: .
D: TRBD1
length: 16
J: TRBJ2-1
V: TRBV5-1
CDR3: CASSLPTGGPYNEQFF
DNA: TGCGCCAGCAGCCTCCCCACAGGGGGACCGTACAATGAGCAGTTCTTC

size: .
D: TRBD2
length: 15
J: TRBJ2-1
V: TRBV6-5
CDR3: CASSSRLAAHNEQFF
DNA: TGTGCCAGCAGTTCCCGACTAGCGGCCCACAATGAGCAGTTCTTC

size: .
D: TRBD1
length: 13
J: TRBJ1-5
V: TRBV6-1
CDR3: CASRTGGVQPQHF
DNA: TGTGCCAGCAGGACAGGGGGCGTACAGCCCCAGCATTTT

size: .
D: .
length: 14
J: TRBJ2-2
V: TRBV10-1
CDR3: CASSEPETPGELFF
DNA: TGCGCCAGCAGTGAGCCCGAGACCCCCGGGGAGCTGTTTTTT

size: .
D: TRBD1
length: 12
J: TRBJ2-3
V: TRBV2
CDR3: CATRGGPDTQYF
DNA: TGTGCGACCAGAGGGGGCCCAGATACGCAGTATTTT

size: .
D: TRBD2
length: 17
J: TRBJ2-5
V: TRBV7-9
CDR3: CASSPTETSGTLATQYF
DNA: TGTGCCAGCAGCCCGACCGAGACTAGCGGGACGCTAGCGACCCAGTACTTC

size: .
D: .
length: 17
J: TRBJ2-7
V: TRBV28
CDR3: CASSPPDRGYFPYEQYF
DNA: TGTGCCAGCAGTCCACCAGATAGGGGTTACTTCCCCTACGAGCAGTACTTC

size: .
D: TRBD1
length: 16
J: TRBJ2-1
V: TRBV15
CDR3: CATSRDHLTGVNEQFF
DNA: TGTGCCACCAGCAGAGATCACTTGACAGGGGTCAATGAGCAGTTCTTC

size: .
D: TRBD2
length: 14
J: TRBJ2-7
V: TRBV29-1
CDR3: CSVGLAGVNYEQYF
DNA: TGCAGCGTAGGACTAGCGGGAGTGAACTACGAGCAGTACTTC

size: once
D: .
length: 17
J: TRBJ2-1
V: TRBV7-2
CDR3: CASSPGLLEGVATEQFF
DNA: TGTGCCAGCAGCCCCGGACTCTTGGAGGGAGTGGCTACGGAGCAGTTCTTC

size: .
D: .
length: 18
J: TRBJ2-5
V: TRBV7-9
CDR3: CASSLQPRTGREKETQYF
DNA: TGTGCCAGCAGCTTACAACCGCGAACTGGCAGGGAAAAAGAGACCCAGTACTTC

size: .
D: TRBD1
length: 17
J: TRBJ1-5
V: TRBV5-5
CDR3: CASSLAEEEGAGQPQHF
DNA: TGTGCCAGCAGCTTGGCCGAGGAGGAGGGGGCGGGACAGCCCCAGCATTTT

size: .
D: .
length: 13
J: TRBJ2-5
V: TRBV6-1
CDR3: CASSLLWQETQYF
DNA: TGTGCCAGCAGTCTCCTTTGGCAAGAGACCCAGTACTTC

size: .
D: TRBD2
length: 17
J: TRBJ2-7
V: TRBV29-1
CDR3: CSVEDASTSGSNYEQYF
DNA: TGCAGCGTTGAAGATGCTTCAACTAGCGGGAGTAACTACGAGCAGTACTTC

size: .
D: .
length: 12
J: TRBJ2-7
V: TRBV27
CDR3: CASWDISYEQYF
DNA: TGTGCCAGTTGGGACATCTCCTACGAGCAGTACTTC

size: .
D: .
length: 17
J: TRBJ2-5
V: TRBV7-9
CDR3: CASSPPRGRLGGETQYF
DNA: TGTGCCAGCAGCCCACCGCGGGGACGACTGGGGGGAGAGACCCAGTACTTC

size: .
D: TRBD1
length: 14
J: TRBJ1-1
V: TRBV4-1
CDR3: CASSRGTGGTEAFF
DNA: TGCGCCAGCAGCCGAGGGACAGGGGGCACTGAAGCTTTCTTT

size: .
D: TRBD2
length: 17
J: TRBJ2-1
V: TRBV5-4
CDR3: CASSLTSGGSSYNEQFF
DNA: TGTGCCAGCAGCTTGACCTCGGGCGGGAGCTCCTACAATGAGCAGTTCTTC

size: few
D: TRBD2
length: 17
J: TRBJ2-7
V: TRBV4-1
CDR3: CASSQPVGEGLGYEQYF
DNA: TGCGCCAGCAGCCAACCAGTTGGGGAGGGCCTTGGCTACGAGCAGTACTTC

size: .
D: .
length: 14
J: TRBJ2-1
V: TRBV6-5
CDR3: CASSYSNRGGEQFF
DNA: TGTGCCAGCAGTTACTCGAATCGGGGAGGTGAGCAGTTCTTC

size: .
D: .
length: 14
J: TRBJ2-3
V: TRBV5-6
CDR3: CASSLDAGTDTQYF
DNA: TGTGCCAGCAGCTTGGACGCGGGCACAGATACGCAGTATTTT

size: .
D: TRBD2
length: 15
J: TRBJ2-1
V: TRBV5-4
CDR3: CASSLRLAAYNEQFF
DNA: TGTGCCAGCAGCTTGAGGCTAGCGGCTTACAATGAGCAGTTCTTC

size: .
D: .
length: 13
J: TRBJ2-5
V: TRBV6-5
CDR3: CASSYVVTETQYF
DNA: TGTGCCAGCAGTTACGTCGTTACGGAGACCCAGTACTTC

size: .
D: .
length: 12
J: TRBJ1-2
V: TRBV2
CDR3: CARGTGPYGYTF
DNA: TGTGCCCGCGGGACTGGGCCATATGGCTACACCTTC

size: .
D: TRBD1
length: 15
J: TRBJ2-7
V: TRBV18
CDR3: CASSPETGGLYEQYF
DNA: TGTGCCAGCTCACCGGAGACAGGGGGCCTCTACGAGCAGTACTTC

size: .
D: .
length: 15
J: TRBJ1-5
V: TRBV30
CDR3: CAWSVHGGPNQPQHF
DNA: TGTGCCTGGAGTGTACATGGGGGGCCCAATCAGCCCCAGCATTTT

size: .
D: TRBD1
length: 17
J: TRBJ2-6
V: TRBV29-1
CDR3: CSVELRTGAPGANVLTF
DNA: TGCAGCGTTGAATTACGGACAGGGGCCCCTGGAGCCAACGTCCTGACTTTC

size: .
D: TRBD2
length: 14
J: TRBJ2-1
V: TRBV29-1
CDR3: CSVVLAGSYNEQFF
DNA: TGCAGCGTTGTGCTAGCGGGCTCCTACAATGAGCAGTTCTTC